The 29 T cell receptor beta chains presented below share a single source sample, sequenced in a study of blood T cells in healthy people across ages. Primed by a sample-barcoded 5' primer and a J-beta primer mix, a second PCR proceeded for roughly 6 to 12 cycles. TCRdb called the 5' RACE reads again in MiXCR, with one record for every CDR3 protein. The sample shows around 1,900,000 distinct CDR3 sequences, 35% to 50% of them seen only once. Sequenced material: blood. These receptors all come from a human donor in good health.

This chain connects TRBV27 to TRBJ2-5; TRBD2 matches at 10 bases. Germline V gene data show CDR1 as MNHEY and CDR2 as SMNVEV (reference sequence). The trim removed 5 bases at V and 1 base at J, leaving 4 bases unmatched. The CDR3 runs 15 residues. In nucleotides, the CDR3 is TGTGCCAGCAGTAGGACTAGCGGACCCCAAGAGACCCAGTACTTC. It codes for CASSRTSGPQETQYF.

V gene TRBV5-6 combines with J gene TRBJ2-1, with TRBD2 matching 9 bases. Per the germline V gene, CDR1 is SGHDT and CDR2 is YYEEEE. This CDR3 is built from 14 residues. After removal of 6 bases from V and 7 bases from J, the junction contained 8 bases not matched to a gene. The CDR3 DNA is TGTGCCAGCATCCCGGGACTAGCAGGAAATGAGCAGTTCTTC. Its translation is CASIPGLAGNEQFF. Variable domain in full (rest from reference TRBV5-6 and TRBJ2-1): DAGVTQSPTHLIKTRGQQVTLRCSPKSGHDTVSWYQQALGQGPQFIFQYYEEEERQRGNFPDRFSGHQFPNYSSELNVNALLLGDSALYLCASIPGLAGNEQFFGPGTRLTVL.

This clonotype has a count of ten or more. The CDR3 here is CSALTGVDTDTQYF. CDR3 nucleotide sequence: TGCAGTGCTTTGACAGGCGTGGACACAGATACGCAGTATTTT. The chain has TRBV20-1 and TRBJ2-3; TRBD1 might be the D (6 bases). The CDR3 loop spans 14 amino acids. Germline lookup yields CDR1 DFQATT and CDR2 SNEGSKA (reference sequence). Between the trimmed V and J ends, which lost 5 bases and 2 bases, there was a span of 14 bases.

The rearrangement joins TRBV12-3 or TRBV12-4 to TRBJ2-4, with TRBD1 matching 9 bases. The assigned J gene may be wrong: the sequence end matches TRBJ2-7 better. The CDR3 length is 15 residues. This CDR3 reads CASSSDSDRGNEQYF. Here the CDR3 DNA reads TGTGCCAGCAGTTCGGACTCGGACAGGGGCAACGAGCAGTACTTC.

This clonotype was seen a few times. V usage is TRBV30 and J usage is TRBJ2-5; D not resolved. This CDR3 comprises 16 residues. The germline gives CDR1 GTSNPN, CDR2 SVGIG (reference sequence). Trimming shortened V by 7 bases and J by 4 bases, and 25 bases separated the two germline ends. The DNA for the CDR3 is TGTGCCTCCACGGTCATAAGGGAAACTTTAGGAGAGACCCAGTACTTC. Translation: CASTVIRETLGETQYF.

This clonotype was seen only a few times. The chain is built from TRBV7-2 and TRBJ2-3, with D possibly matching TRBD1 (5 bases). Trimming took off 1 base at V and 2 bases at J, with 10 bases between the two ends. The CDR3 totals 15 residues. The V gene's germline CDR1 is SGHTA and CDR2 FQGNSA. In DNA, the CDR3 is TGTGCCAGCAGCTTAGTTGCGACAGCCACAGATACGCAGTATTTT. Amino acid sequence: CASSLVATATDTQYF.

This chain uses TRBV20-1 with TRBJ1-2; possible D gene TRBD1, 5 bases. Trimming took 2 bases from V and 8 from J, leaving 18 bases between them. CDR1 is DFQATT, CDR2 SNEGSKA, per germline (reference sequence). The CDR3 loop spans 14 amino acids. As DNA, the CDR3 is TGCAGTGCTAGAAGGGACGTGGTCAGGGACGGCTACACCTTC. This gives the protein CSARRDVVRDGYTF.

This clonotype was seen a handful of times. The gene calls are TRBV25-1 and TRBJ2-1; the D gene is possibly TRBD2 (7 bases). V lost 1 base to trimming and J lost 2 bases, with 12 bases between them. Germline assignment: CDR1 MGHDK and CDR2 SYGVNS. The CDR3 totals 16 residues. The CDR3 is CASSELGGGTYNEQFF. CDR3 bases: TGTGCCAGCAGTGAATTGGGAGGGGGAACCTACAATGAGCAGTTCTTC.

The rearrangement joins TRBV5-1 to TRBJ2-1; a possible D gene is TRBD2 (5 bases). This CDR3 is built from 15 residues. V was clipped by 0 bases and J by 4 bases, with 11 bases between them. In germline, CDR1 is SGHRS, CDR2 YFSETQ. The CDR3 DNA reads TGCGCCAGCAGCTTGGGCCCTAGCAGGTACAATGAGCAGTTCTTC. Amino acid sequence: CASSLGPSRYNEQFF.

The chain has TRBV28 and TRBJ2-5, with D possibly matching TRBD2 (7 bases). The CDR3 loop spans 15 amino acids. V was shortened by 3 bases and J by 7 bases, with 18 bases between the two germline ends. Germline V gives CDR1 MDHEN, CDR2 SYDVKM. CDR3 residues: CASSFGEGVRVTQYF. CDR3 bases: TGTGCCAGCAGTTTCGGGGAGGGGGTCAGAGTGACCCAGTACTTC.

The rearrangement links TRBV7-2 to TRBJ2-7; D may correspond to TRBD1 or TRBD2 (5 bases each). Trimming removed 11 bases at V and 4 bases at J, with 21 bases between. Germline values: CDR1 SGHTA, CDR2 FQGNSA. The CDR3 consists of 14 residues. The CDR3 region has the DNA TGTGCCCCTGATCCGGAAGGGGACCCTTACGAGCAGTACTTC. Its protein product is CAPDPEGDPYEQYF.

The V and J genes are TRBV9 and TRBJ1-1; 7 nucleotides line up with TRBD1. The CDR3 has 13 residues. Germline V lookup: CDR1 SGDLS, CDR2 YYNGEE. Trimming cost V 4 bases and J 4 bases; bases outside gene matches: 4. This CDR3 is CASSRGTVTEAFF. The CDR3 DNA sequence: TGTGCCAGCAGCAGGGGGACAGTCACTGAAGCTTTCTTT.

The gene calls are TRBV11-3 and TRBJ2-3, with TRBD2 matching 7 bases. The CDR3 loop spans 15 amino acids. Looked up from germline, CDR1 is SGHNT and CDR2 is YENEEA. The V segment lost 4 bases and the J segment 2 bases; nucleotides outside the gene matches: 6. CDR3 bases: TGTGCCAGCAGCTGGGGAAGCGGGGCCACAGATACGCAGTATTTT. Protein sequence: CASSWGSGATDTQYF.

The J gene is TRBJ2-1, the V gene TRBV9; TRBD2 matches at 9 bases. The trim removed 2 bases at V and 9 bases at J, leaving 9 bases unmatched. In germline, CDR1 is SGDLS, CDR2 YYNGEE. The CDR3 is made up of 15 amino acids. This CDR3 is CASSVSGRGGSEQFF. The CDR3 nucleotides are TGTGCCAGCAGCGTTAGCGGGAGAGGGGGCAGTGAGCAGTTCTTC.

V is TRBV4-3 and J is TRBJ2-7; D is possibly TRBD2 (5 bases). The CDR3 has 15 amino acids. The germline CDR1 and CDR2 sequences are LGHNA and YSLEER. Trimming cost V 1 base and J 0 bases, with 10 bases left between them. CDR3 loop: CASSQVWGASYEQYF. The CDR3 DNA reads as TGCGCCAGCAGCCAAGTTTGGGGAGCCTCCTACGAGCAGTACTTC.

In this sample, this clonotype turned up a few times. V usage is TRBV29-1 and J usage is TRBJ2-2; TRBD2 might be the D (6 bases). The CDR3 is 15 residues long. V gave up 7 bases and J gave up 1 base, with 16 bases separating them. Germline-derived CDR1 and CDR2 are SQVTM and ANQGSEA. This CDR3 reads CSAGRQGLNTGELFF. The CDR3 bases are TGCAGCGCTGGGCGGCAGGGACTGAACACCGGGGAGCTGTTTTTT.

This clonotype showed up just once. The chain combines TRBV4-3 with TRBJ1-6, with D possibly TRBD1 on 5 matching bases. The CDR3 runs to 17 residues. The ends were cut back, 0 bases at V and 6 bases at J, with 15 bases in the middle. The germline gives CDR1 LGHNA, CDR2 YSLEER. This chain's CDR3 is CASSQDAGQFSNSPLHF. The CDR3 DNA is TGCGCCAGCAGCCAAGATGCAGGGCAGTTCTCTAATTCACCCCTCCACTTT.

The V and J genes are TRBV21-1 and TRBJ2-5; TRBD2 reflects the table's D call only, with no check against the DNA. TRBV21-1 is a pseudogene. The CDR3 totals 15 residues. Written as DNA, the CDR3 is TGTGCCAGCAGCAATGGCGAACTAGCGGTGGAGACCCAGTACTTC. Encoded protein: CASSNGELAVETQYF.

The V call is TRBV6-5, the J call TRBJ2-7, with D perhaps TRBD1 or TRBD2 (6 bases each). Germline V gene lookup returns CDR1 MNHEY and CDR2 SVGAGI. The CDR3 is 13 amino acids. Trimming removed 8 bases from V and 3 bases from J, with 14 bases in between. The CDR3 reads CASHRGGGYEQYF. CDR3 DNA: TGTGCCAGCCACCGAGGAGGGGGCTACGAGCAGTACTTC.

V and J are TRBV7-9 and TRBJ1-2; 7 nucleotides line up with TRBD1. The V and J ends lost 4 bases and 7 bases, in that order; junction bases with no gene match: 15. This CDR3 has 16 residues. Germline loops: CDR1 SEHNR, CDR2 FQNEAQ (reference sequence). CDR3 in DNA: TGTGCCAGCAGCTCCGAAACCGGGACAGCCCTAGGTGGCTACACCTTC. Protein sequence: CASSSETGTALGGYTF.

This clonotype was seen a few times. The chain's CDR3 is CASSHRGKGEQFF. CDR3 DNA sequence: TGTGCCAGCAGCCACAGGGGGAAGGGTGAGCAGTTCTTC. V usage is TRBV21-1 and J usage is TRBJ2-1; the table's D call, TRBD1, was not checked against the DNA. TRBV21-1 is marked as a pseudogene. CDR3 length: 13 residues.

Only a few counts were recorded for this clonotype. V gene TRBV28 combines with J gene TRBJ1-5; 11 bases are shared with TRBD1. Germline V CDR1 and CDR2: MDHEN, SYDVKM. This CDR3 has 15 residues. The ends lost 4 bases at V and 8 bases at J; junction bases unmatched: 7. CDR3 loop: CASSWGQGGFEPQHF. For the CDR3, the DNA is TGTGCCAGCAGTTGGGGACAGGGGGGCTTTGAGCCCCAGCATTTT.

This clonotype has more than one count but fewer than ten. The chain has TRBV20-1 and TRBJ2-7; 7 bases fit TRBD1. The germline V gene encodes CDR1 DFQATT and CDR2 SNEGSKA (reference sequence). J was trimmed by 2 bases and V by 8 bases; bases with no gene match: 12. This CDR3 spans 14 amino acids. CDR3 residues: CSILQGREPYEQYF. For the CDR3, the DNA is TGCAGTATCTTACAGGGGCGTGAGCCCTACGAGCAGTACTTC.

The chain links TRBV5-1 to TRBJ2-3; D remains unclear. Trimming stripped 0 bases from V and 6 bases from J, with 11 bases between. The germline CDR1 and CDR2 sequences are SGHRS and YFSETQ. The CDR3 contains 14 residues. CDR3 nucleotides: TGCGCCAGCAGCTTGGAATCGAGCTCCGATACGCAGTATTTT. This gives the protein CASSLESSSDTQYF.

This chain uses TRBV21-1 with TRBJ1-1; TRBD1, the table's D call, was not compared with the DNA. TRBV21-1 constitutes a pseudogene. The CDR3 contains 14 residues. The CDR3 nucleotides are TGTGCAAGCAGGGCCAAGGGGGTTTTTACTGAAGCTTTCTTT. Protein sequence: CASRAKGVFTEAFF.

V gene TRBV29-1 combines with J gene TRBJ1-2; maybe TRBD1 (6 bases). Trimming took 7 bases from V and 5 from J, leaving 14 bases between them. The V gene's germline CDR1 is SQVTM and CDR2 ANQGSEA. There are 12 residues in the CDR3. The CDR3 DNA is TGCAGCGACAGGGAAGTCGGGTATGGCTACACCTTC. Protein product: CSDREVGYGYTF.

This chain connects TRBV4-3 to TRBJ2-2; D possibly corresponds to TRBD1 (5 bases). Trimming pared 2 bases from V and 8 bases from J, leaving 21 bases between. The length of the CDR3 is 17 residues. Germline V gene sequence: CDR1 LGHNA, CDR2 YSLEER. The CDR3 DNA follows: TGCGCCAGCAGCCAAATGTTCGGTAGCCGTGGGGCAGGGGAGCTGTTTTTT. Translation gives CASSQMFGSRGAGELFF.

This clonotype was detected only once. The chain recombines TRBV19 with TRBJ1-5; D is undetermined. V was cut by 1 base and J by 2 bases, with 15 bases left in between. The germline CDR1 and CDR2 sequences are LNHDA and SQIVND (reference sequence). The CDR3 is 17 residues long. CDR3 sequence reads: CASSIAGSEARNQPQHF. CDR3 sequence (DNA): TGTGCCAGTAGTATAGCCGGATCAGAGGCTCGCAATCAGCCCCAGCATTTT.

The chain's CDR3 is CASSSMTSGGARDNEQFF. CDR3 coding DNA: TGTGCCAGCAGCTCTATGACTAGCGGGGGGGCACGGGACAATGAGCAGTTCTTC. V usage is TRBV5-5 and J usage is TRBJ2-1, with 14 positions matching TRBD2. Looked up from germline, CDR1 is SGHKS and CDR2 is YYEKEE (reference sequence). The length of the CDR3 is 18 residues. V shed 3 bases, J shed 5 bases, and the junction held 10 bases outside the gene matches.